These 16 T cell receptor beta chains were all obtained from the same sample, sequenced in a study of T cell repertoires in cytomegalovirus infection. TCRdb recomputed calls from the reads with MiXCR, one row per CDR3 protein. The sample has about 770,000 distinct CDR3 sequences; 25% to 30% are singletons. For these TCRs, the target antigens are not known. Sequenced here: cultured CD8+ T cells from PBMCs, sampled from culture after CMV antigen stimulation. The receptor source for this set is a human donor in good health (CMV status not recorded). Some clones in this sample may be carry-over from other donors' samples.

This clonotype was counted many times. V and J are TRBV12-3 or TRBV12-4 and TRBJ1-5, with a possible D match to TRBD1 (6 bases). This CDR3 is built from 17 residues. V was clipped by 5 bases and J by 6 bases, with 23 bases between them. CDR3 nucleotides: TGTGCCAGCAGTCCGACTCCCCACCAGACAGGCTCTCAGCCCCAGCATTTT. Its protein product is CASSPTPHQTGSQPQHF.

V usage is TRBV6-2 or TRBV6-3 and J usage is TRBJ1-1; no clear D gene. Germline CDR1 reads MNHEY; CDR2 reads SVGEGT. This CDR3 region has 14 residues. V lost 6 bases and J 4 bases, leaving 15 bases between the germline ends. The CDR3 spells CASSPALHSTEAFF. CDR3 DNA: TGTGCCAGCAGCCCAGCTCTGCATAGCACTGAAGCTTTCTTT.

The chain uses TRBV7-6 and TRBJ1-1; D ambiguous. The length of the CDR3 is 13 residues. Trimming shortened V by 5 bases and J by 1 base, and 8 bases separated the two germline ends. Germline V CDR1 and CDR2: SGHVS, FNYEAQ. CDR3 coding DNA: TGTGCCAGCAGCCATATCGGGAACACTGAAGCTTTCTTT. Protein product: CASSHIGNTEAFF.

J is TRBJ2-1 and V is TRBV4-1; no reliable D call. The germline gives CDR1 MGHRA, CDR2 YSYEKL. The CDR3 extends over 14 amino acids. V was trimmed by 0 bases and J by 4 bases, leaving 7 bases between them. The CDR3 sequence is CASSQDGRYNEQFF. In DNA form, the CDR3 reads TGCGCCAGCAGCCAAGATGGACGGTACAATGAGCAGTTCTTC.

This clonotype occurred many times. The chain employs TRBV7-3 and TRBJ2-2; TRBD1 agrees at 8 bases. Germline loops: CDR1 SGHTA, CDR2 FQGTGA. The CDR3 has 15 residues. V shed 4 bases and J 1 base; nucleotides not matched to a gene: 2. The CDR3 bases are TGTGCCAGCAGCTCCGGACAGGGGAACACCGGGGAGCTGTTTTTT. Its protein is CASSSGQGNTGELFF.

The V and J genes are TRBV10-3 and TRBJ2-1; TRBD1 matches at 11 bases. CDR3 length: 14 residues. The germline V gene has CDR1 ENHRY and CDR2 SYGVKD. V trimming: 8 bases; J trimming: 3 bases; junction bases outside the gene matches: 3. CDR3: CAIGDRGFYNEQFF. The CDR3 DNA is TGTGCCATCGGGGACAGGGGGTTCTACAATGAGCAGTTCTTC.

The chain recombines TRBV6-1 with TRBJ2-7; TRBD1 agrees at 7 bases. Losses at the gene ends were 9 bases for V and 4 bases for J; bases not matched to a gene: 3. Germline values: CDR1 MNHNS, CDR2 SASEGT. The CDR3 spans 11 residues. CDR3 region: CASWTGYEQYV. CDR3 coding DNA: TGTGCCAGTTGGACAGGATACGAGCAGTACGTC.

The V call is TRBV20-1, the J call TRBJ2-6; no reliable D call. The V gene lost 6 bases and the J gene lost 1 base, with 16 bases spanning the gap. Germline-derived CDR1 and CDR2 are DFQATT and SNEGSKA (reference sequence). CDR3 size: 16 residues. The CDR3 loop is CSAPTPRKSGANVLTF. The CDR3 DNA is TGCAGTGCCCCGACTCCCAGGAAATCTGGGGCCAACGTCCTGACTTTC.

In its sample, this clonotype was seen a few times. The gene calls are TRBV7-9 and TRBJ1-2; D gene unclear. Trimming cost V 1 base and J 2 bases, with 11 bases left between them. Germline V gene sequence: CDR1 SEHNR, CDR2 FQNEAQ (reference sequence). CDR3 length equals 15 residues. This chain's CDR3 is CASSLGAGLNYGYTF. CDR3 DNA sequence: TGTGCCAGCAGCTTAGGAGCGGGTTTAAACTATGGCTACACCTTC.

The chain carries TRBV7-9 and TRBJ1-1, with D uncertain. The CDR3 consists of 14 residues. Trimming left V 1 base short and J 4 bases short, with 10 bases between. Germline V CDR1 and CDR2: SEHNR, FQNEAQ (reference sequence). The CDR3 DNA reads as TGTGCCAGCAGCTTAGTTTCACCGAGCACTGAAGCTTTCTTT. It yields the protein CASSLVSPSTEAFF.

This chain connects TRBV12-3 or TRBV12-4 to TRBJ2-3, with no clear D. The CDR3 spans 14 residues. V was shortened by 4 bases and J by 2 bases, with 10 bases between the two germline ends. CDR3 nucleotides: TGTGCCAGCAGTTCCAGTCTTCCCACAGATACGCAGTATTTT. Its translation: CASSSSLPTDTQYF.

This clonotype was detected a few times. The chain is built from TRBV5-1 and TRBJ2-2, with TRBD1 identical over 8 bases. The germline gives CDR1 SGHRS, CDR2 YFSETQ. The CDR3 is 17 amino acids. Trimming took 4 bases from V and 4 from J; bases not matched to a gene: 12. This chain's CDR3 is CASSPPLTGAGTGELFF. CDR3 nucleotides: TGCGCCAGCAGCCCCCCTTTGACAGGGGCCGGCACCGGGGAGCTGTTTTTT.

CDR3 in DNA: TGTGCCAGCAGCTCACCCTCGGGGGGAGGGAAAAACTACAATGAGCAGTTCTTC. Its translation: CASSSPSGGGKNYNEQFF. The chain has TRBV7-9 and TRBJ2-1; 7 positions agree with TRBD2. J gave up 3 bases and V 4 bases, and 15 bases lay outside the gene matches. This CDR3 is 18 amino acids long. Germline assignment: CDR1 SEHNR and CDR2 FQNEAQ (reference sequence).

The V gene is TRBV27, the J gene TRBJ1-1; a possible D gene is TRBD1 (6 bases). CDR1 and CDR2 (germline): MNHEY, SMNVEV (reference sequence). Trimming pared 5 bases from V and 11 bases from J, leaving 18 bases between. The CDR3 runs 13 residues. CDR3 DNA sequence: TGTGCCAGCAGTGTGACAGGAGGGAGCGCGGCTTTCTTT. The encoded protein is CASSVTGGSAAFF.

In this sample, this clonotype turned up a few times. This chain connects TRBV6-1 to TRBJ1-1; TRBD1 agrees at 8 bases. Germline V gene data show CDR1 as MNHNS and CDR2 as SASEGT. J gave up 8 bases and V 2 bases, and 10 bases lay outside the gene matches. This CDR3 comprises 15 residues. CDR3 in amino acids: CASSEHIQGVLEAFF. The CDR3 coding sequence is TGTGCCAGCAGTGAACACATACAGGGGGTTTTGGAAGCTTTCTTT.

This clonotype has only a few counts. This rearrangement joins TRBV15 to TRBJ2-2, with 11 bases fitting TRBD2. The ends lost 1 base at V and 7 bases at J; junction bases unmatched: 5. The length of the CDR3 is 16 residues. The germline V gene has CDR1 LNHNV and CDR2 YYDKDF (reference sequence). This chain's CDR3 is CATSRGLAGLGGELFF. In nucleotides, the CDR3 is TGTGCCACCAGCAGAGGACTAGCGGGGCTGGGCGGGGAGCTGTTTTTT.